The 30 T cell receptor beta chains reported below all come from one sample, sequenced in a study of blood T cell repertoires in COVID-19. Produced via immunoSEQ multiplex PCR; TCRdb's table is partial and in-frame only. Here the sample spans a few hundred thousand clones, 86% being singletons. Sequenced input: peripheral blood. These receptors all stem from a man in his fifties or sixties with acute or convalescent COVID-19.

The V gene is TRBV27, the J gene TRBJ2-7; TRBD1 aligns across 11 bases. Trimming removed 1 base from V and 3 bases from J; junction bases left unmatched: 5. CDR3 length: 16 amino acids. Per germline, CDR1 MNHEY and CDR2 SMNVEV (reference sequence). The CDR3: CASSLLGQGDNYEQYF. CDR3 in DNA: TGTGCCAGCAGTTTATTGGGACAGGGGGATAACTACGAGCAGTACTTC.

The chain has TRBV6-2 or TRBV6-3 and TRBJ2-7; D possibly corresponds to TRBD1 (5 bases). The germline V and J ends were trimmed by 6 bases and 6 bases, with 18 bases remaining between them. Looked up from germline, CDR1 is MNHEY and CDR2 is SVGEGT. There are 14 residues in the CDR3. The CDR3, as DNA: TGTGCCAGCAGCCTCCTCAGGGCCGGCGTCGAGCAGTACTTC. Translated: CASSLLRAGVEQYF.

The V gene is TRBV9, the J gene TRBJ2-7; D is perhaps TRBD2 (6 bases). There are 13 residues in the CDR3. Deletions cut 2 bases from V and 6 bases from J, with 12 bases between. The germline V gene encodes CDR1 SGDLS and CDR2 YYNGEE. CDR3 sequence reads: CASSVLSGAEQYF. CDR3 coding DNA: TGTGCCAGCAGCGTCCTATCGGGAGCCGAGCAGTACTTC.

J is TRBJ2-2 and V is TRBV5-1; D ambiguous. V was shortened by 4 bases and J by 6 bases, with 16 bases between the two germline ends. CDR3 length: 15 amino acids. Looked up from germline, CDR1 is SGHRS and CDR2 is YFSETQ. The CDR3 region has the DNA TGCGCCAGCAGCCCCGCGCCGGTTAACGCCGGGGAGCTGTTTTTT. Translating it yields CASSPAPVNAGELFF.

V is TRBV5-1 and J is TRBJ1-5; no definite D call. Germline V gives CDR1 SGHRS, CDR2 YFSETQ. Deletions cut 4 bases from V and 0 bases from J, with 8 bases between. CDR3 length: 14 amino acids. In DNA form, the CDR3 reads TGCGCCAGCAGCCCGGGGTATAGCAATCAGCCCCAGCATTTT. It codes for CASSPGYSNQPQHF.

CDR3 sequence (DNA): TGTGCCAGACGCTACCTCGGGATAACTAGAAACACCATATATTTT. Translated: CARRYLGITRNTIYF. The rearrangement uses TRBV14 and TRBJ1-3, with D unclear. This CDR3 region has 15 residues. The germline V gene encodes CDR1 SGHDN and CDR2 FVKESK. V gave up 9 bases and J gave up 5 bases, with 20 bases separating them.

The rearrangement joins TRBV19 to TRBJ2-1; D gene uncertain. Germline lookup yields CDR1 LNHDA and CDR2 SQIVND (reference sequence). Trimming left V 4 bases short and J 7 bases short, with 5 bases between. The CDR3 spans 11 residues. As DNA, the CDR3 is TGTGCCAGTAGTACAGGAAATGAGCAGTTCTTC. Translation gives CASSTGNEQFF.

The chain employs TRBV2 and TRBJ2-1; TRBD1 matches 7 bases. This CDR3 comprises 14 residues. The junction had 6 bases not matched to a gene; V was cut back by 7 bases and J by 3 bases. The V gene's germline CDR1 is SNHLY and CDR2 FYNNEI. The DNA of the CDR3 is TGTGCCAGCATCCGGGACAGAGTCTACAATGAGCAGTTCTTC. Its protein is CASIRDRVYNEQFF. The full variable domain, completed using reference TRBV2 and TRBJ2-1, is EPEVTQTPSHQVTQMGQEVILRCVPISNHLYFYWYRQILGQKVEFLVSFYNNEISEKSEIFDDQFSVERPDGSNFTLKIRSTKLEDSAMYFCASIRDRVYNEQFFGPGTRLTVL.

This rearrangement joins TRBV27 to TRBJ2-1, with D possibly TRBD1 on 5 matching bases. Per germline, CDR1 MNHEY and CDR2 SMNVEV (reference sequence). V was trimmed by 1 base and J by 8 bases, leaving 9 bases between them. This CDR3 has 13 residues. CDR3 in DNA: TGTGCCAGCAGTTTATGGCAGGGCCATGAGCAGTTCTTC. This sequence encodes CASSLWQGHEQFF.

The chain is built from TRBV11-2 and TRBJ2-3; D not certain. The germline V and J ends were trimmed by 5 bases and 1 base, with 10 bases remaining between them. The CDR3 spans 14 residues. Germline V CDR1 and CDR2: SGHAT, FQNNGV. The CDR3 bases are TGTGCCAGCAGCCCAAACAGCCGCACAGATACGCAGTATTTT. The encoded protein is CASSPNSRTDTQYF.

The rearrangement uses TRBV6-1 and TRBJ2-5, with 8 nucleotides matching TRBD1. The germline CDR1 and CDR2 sequences are MNHNS and SASEGT. V was clipped by 2 bases and J by 5 bases; unmatched bases: 10. The length of the CDR3 is 16 residues. The CDR3 DNA reads as TGTGCCAGCAGTGAACTTAAGGGGACAGGAGGGGAGACCCAGTACTTC. Its protein is CASSELKGTGGETQYF.

V gene TRBV12-3 or TRBV12-4 combines with J gene TRBJ1-1; D is uncertain. Between the trimmed V and J ends, which lost 2 bases and 1 base, there was a span of 5 bases. The CDR3 has 13 amino acids. CDR3 DNA: TGTGCCAGCAGTTTAAAACAGAACACTGAAGCTTTCTTT. The encoded protein is CASSLKQNTEAFF.

CDR3: CASSPQTGTNTEAFF. DNA of the CDR3: TGTGCCAGCAGCCCCCAGACAGGGACGAACACTGAAGCTTTCTTT. V usage is TRBV7-2 and J usage is TRBJ1-1, with 7 positions matching TRBD1. Unmatched junction bases numbered 7, after V lost 5 bases and J lost 1 base. The CDR3 is made up of 15 amino acids. CDR1 is SGHTA, CDR2 FQGNSA, per germline.

Of note for this clone: The same CDR3 can be traced to other DNA sequences in this sample. V is TRBV2 and J is TRBJ1-1; 9 bases fit TRBD1. CDR3 size: 13 residues. V shed 6 bases, J shed 8 bases, and the junction held 7 bases outside the gene matches. Germline loops: CDR1 SNHLY, CDR2 FYNNEI. This CDR3 is CASRRTGVAEAFF. The CDR3 DNA sequence: TGTGCCAGCAGGAGGACAGGGGTCGCCGAAGCTTTCTTT.

The chain links TRBV7-6 to TRBJ2-1, with TRBD2 identical over 11 bases. In germline, CDR1 is SGHVS, CDR2 FNYEAQ. V trimming: 5 bases; J trimming: 5 bases; junction bases outside the gene matches: 8. This CDR3 is built from 16 residues. CDR3 nucleotide sequence: TGTGCCAGCAGCCGCGCCGGGACTAGCGGACACAATGAGCAGTTCTTC. Amino acid sequence: CASSRAGTSGHNEQFF.

This chain uses TRBV5-8 with TRBJ1-5; 7 positions match TRBD1. Germline CDR1 and CDR2: SGHTS and YDEGEE. The CDR3 has 15 amino acids. V was clipped by 0 bases and J by 3 bases; unmatched bases: 3. As DNA, the CDR3 is TGTGCCAGCAGCTTGGGACAGGGACCCAATCAGCCCCAGCATTTT. This encodes CASSLGQGPNQPQHF.

The chain joins TRBV27 to TRBJ1-2; TRBD1 might be the D (5 bases). V lost 3 bases, J lost 0 bases, and 11 bases lay in between. CDR1 MNHEY and CDR2 SMNVEV come from the germline V gene (reference sequence). The CDR3 spans 15 residues. The chain's CDR3 is CASSLLQGANYGYTF. CDR3 bases: TGTGCCAGCAGTTTGTTGCAGGGTGCTAACTATGGCTACACCTTC.

V gene TRBV5-4 combines with J gene TRBJ1-3; TRBD1 matches 8 bases. Germline assignment: CDR1 SGHNT and CDR2 YYREEE (reference sequence). The CDR3 consists of 17 residues. Trimming at V came to 0 bases and at J to 0 bases, leaving 5 bases not matched to a gene. The CDR3 spells CASSLDGRGPSGNTIYF. For the CDR3, the DNA is TGTGCCAGCAGCTTGGATGGCAGGGGGCCCTCTGGAAACACCATATATTTT.

The chain is built from TRBV4-3 and TRBJ2-6, with a tentative D call TRBD1 (5 bases). The CDR3 consists of 16 residues. V shed 0 bases and J shed 0 bases, with 6 bases lying between them. The germline CDR1 and CDR2 sequences are LGHNA and YSLEER. The CDR3: CASSQDRGSGANVLTF. The CDR3 DNA reads as TGCGCCAGCAGCCAAGATAGGGGCTCTGGGGCCAACGTCCTGACTTTC.

The chain combines TRBV6-5 with TRBJ1-1, with D possibly matching TRBD1 (6 bases). CDR1 and CDR2 (germline): MNHEY, SVGAGI. CDR3 length: 14 amino acids. The V and J ends lost 7 bases and 9 bases respectively, with 21 bases between them. DNA of the CDR3: TGTGCCAGCAAAAACTCAGGGGACGGGGAAAAAGCTTTCTTT. Amino acids: CASKNSGDGEKAFF.

The rearrangement joins TRBV14 to TRBJ2-7; D possibly corresponds to TRBD2 (6 bases). V dropped 4 bases and J dropped 2 bases, with 12 bases sitting between them. The CDR3 is made up of 14 amino acids. Germline CDR1 and CDR2: SGHDN and FVKESK. The CDR3 sequence is CASSPTSSTYEQYF. Here the CDR3 DNA reads TGTGCCAGCAGCCCCACTAGCTCAACCTACGAGCAGTACTTC.

The rearrangement links TRBV14 to TRBJ1-1; no definite D call. The CDR3 contains 13 residues. V was cut by 2 bases and J by 7 bases, with 11 bases left in between. The germline CDR1 and CDR2 sequences are SGHDN and FVKESK. CDR3 DNA sequence: TGTGCCAGCAGCCAATCCCGAGGGCTTGAAGCTTTCTTT. Protein sequence: CASSQSRGLEAFF. The complete variable domain, with remaining parts taken from reference TRBV14 and TRBJ1-1, reads EAGVTQFPSHSVIEKGQTVTLRCDPISGHDNLYWYRRVMGKEIKFLLHFVKESKQDESGMPNNRFLAERTGGTYSTLKVQPAELEDSGVYFCASSQSRGLEAFFGQGTRLTVV.

There are a few counts of this clone. J is TRBJ2-7 and V is TRBV6-6; D gene uncertain. V gave up 5 bases and J gave up 4 bases, with 9 bases separating them. Germline values: CDR1 MNHNY, CDR2 SVGAGI (reference sequence). CDR3 length: 12 residues. This CDR3 is CASSTTVYEQYF. Written as DNA, the CDR3 is TGTGCCAGCAGTACCACAGTTTACGAGCAGTACTTC.

The chain recombines TRBV11-2 with TRBJ1-1, with D perhaps TRBD1 (5 bases). The V gene lost 3 bases and the J gene lost 7 bases, with 12 bases spanning the gap. This CDR3 is built from 13 residues. CDR1 is SGHAT and CDR2 is FQNNGV in the germline V gene. CDR3 sequence reads: CASSLPGIGEAFF. The CDR3 DNA reads TGTGCCAGCAGCTTGCCAGGGATCGGTGAAGCTTTCTTT.

This clone was picked up one time. The CDR3 spells CASSVGAGSRYEQYF. In nucleotides, the CDR3 is TGTGCCAGCAGCGTAGGGGCAGGGTCGCGATACGAGCAGTACTTC. The chain links TRBV9 to TRBJ2-7, with D perhaps TRBD1 (5 bases). The CDR3 contains 15 residues. The V and J ends lost 0 bases and 4 bases respectively, with 14 bases between them. The germline V gene encodes CDR1 SGDLS and CDR2 YYNGEE.

This clone was counted between two and nine times. This chain links TRBV7-3 with TRBJ2-6; no firm D call. CDR1 and CDR2 from the germline V gene are SGHTA and FQGTGA. V dropped 1 base and J dropped 0 bases, with 4 bases sitting between them. The CDR3 has 15 amino acids. Written as DNA, the CDR3 is TGTGCCAGCAGCTTAAGGGCCTCTGGGGCCAACGTCCTGACTTTC. Translated: CASSLRASGANVLTF.

This clone was observed once. The rearrangement joins TRBV9 to TRBJ1-1; TRBD1 matches 9 bases. The CDR3 extends over 16 amino acids. CDR1 is SGDLS, CDR2 YYNGEE, per germline. The V segment lost 4 bases and the J segment 5 bases; nucleotides outside the gene matches: 12. Here the CDR3 reads CASSSHRGQENTEAFF. The CDR3 bases are TGTGCCAGCAGCTCCCACAGGGGGCAGGAGAATACTGAAGCTTTCTTT.

The V and J genes are TRBV28 and TRBJ2-7; TRBD2 might be the D (6 bases). The V end lost 8 bases, the J end lost 4 bases, and 21 bases lay between the germline ends. This CDR3 is built from 15 residues. The germline V gene encodes CDR1 MDHEN and CDR2 SYDVKM. CDR3 nucleotides: TGTGCCAGCCACACACAGAGCGGAGGGGCATACGAGCAGTACTTC. Protein product: CASHTQSGGAYEQYF.

J is TRBJ2-7 and V is TRBV7-2; 8 nucleotides line up with TRBD2. The CDR3 is 12 residues long. V shed 11 bases, J shed 2 bases, and the junction held 5 bases outside the gene matches. Germline V CDR1 and CDR2: SGHTA, FQGNSA. DNA for the CDR3: TGTGCCGCCGGGACTAGTCCCTACGAGCAGTACTTC. Amino acid sequence: CAAGTSPYEQYF.

The chain recombines TRBV2 with TRBJ1-5; TRBD1 agrees at 10 bases. The CDR3 is 14 residues long. V trimming: 8 bases; J trimming: 4 bases; junction bases outside the gene matches: 5. Germline loops: CDR1 SNHLY, CDR2 FYNNEI. The CDR3 loop is CASLGTGENQPQHF. The CDR3 coding sequence is TGTGCCAGCCTAGGGACAGGGGAAAATCAGCCCCAGCATTTT.